This T cell receptor beta chain was observed in a study of control samples from healthy donors and cancer patients. The CDR3 runs to 16 residues. Germline assignment: CDR1 SGHDT and CDR2 YYEEEE. The V end lost 5 bases, the J end lost 0 bases, and 12 bases lay between the germline ends. Data came from immunoSEQ multiplex PCR; TCRdb stores just in-frame clones and leaves some out. Of about 110,000 clones listed, 70% to 85% are singletons. The clonotype comes from a man younger than 35 in good health. The material sequenced was blood. The chain employs TRBV5-6 and TRBJ1-6, with a possible D match to TRBD1 (6 bases). In nucleotides, the CDR3 is TGTGCCAGCAGGGCACAGGGTAACTCCTATAATTCACCCCTCCACTTT. Its translation: CASRAQGNSYNSPLHF.